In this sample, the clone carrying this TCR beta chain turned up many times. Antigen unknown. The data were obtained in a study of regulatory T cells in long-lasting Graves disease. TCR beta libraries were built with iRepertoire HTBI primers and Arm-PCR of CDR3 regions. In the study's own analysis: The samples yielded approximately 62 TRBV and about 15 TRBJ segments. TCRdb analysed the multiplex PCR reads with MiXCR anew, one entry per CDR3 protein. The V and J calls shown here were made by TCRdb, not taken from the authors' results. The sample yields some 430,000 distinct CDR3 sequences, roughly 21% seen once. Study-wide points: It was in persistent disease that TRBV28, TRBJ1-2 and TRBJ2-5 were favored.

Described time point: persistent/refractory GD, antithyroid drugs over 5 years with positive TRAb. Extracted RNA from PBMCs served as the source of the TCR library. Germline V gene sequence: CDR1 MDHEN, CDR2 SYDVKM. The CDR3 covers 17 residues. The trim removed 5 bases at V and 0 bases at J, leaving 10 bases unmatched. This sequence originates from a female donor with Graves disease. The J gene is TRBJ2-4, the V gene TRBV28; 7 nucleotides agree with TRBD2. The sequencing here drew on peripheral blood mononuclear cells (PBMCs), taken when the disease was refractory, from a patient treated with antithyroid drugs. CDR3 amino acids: CASSPSGTMLAKNIQYF. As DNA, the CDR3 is TGTGCCAGCAGTCCCTCAGGGACTATGCTAGCCAAAAACATTCAGTACTTC.